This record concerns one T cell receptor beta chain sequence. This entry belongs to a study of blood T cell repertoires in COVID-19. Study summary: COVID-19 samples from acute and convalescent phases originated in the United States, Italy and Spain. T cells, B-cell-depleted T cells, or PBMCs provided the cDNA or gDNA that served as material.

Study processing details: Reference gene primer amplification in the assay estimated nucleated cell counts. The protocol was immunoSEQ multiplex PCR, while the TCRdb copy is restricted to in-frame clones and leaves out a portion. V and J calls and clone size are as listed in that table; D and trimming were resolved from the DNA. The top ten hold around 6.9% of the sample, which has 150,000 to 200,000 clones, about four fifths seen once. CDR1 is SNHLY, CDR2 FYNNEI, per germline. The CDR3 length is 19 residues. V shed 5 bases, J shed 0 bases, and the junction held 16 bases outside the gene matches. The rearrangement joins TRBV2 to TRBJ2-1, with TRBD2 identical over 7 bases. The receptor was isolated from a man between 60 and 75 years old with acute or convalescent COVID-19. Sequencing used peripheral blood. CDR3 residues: CASSSARERDPSSYNEQFF. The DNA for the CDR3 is TGTGCCAGCAGTTCCGCGAGGGAGCGGGATCCCAGCTCCTACAATGAGCAGTTCTTC. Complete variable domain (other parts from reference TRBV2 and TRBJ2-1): EPEVTQTPSHQVTQMGQEVILRCVPISNHLYFYWYRQILGQKVEFLVSFYNNEISEKSEIFDDQFSVERPDGSNFTLKIRSTKLEDSAMYFCASSSARERDPSSYNEQFFGPGTRLTVL.